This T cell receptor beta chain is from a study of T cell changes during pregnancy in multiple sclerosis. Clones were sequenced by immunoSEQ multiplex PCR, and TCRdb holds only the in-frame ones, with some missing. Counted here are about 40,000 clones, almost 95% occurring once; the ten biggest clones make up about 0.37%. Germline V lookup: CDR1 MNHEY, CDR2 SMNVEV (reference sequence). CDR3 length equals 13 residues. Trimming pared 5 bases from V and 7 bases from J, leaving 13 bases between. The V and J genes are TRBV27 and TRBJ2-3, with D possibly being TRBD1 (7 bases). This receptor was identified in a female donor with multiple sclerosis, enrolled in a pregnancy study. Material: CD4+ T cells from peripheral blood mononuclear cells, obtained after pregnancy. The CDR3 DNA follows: TGTGCCAGCAGTCAGCAGGGGGGCAATACGCAGTATTTT. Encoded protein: CASSQQGGNTQYF.